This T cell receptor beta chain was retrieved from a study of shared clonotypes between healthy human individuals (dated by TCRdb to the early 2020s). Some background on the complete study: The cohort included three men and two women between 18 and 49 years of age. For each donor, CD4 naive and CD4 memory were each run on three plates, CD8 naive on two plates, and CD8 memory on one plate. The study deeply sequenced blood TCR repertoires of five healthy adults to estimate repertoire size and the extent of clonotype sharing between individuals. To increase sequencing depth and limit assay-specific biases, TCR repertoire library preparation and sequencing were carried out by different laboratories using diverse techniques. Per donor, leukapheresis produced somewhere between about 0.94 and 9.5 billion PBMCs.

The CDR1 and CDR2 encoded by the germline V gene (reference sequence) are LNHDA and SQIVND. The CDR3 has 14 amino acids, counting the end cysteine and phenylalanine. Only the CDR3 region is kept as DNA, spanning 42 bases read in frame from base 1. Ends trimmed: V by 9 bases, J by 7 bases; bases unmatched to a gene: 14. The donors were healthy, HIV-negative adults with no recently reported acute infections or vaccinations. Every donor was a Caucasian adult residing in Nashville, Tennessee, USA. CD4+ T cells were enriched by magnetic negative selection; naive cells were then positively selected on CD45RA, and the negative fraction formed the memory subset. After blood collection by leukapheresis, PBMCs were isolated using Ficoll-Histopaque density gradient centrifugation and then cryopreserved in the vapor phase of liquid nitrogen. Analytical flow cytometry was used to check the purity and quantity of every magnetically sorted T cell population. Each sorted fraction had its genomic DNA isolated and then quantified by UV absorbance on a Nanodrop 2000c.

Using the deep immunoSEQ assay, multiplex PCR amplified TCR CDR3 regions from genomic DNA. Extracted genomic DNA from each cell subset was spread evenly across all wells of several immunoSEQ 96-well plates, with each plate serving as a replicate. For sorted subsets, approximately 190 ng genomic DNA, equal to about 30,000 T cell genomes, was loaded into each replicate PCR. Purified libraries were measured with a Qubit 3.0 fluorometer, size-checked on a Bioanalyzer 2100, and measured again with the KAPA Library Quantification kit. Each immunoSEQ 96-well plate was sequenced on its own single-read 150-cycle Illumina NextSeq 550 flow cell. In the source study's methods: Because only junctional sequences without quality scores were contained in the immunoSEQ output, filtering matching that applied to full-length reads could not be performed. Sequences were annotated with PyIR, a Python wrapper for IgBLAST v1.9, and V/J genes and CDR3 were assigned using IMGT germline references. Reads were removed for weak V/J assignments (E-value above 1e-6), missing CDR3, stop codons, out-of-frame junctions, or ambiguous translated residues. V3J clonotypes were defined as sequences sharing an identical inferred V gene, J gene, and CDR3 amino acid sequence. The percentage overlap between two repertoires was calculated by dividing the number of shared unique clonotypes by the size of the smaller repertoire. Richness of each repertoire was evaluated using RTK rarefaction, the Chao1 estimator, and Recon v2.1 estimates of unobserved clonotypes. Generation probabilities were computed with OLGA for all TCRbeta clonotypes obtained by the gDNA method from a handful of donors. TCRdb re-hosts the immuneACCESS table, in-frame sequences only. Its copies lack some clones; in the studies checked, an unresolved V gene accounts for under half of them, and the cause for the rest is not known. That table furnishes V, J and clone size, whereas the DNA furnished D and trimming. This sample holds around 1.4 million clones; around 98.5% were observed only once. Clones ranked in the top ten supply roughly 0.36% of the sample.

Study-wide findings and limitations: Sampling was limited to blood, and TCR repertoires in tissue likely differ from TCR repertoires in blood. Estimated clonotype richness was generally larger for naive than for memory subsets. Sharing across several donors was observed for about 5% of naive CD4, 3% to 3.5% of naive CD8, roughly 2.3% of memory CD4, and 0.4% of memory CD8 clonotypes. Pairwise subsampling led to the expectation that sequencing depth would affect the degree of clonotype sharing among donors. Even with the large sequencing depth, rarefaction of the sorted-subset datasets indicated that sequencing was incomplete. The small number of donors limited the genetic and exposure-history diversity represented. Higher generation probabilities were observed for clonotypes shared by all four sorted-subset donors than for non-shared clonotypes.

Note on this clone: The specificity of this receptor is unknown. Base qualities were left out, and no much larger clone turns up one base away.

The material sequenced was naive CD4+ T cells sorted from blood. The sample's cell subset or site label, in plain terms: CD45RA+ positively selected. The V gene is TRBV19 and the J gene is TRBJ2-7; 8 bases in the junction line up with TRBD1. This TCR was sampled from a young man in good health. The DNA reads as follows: TGTGCCAGCAGACCTCAGGGGGCACTAGGGGAGCAGTACTTC. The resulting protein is CASRPQGALGEQYF. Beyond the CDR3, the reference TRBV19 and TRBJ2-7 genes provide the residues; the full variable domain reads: DGGITQSPKYLFRKEGQNVTLSCEQNLNHDAMYWYRQDPGQGLRLIYYSQIVNDFQKGDIAEGYSVSREKKESFPLTVTSAQKNPTAFYLCASRPQGALGEQYFGPGTRLTVT.